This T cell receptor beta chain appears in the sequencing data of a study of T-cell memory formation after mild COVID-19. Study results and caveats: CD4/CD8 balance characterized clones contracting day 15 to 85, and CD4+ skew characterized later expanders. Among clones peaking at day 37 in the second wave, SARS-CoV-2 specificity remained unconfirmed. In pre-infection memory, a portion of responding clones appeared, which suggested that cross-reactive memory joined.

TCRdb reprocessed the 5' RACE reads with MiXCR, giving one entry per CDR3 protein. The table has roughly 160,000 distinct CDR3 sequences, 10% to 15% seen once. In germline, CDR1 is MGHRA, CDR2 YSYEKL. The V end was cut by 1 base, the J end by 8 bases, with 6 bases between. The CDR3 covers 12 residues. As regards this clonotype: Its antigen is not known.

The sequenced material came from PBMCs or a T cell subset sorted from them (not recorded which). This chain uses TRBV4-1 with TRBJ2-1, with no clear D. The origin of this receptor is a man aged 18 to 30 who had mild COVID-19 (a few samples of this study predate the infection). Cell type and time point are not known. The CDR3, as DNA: TGCGCCAGCAGCCAAGTGCTCTATGAGCAGTTCTTC. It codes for CASSQVLYEQFF.